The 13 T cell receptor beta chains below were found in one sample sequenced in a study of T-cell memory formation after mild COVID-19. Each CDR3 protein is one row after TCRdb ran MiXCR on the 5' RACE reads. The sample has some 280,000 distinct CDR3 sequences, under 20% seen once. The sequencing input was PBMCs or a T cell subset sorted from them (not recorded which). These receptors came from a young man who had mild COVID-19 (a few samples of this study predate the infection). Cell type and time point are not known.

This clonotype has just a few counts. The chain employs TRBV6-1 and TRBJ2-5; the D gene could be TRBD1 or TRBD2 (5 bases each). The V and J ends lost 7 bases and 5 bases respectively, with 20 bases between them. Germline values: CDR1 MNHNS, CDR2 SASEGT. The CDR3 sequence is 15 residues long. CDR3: CASTLMSGRTETQYF. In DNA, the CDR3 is TGTGCCAGCACACTTATGTCGGGGCGCACGGAGACCCAGTACTTC.

DNA for the CDR3: TGTGCCAGCAGCCCGATGAGGGAGACCCAGTACTTC. Encoded protein: CASSPMRETQYF. The chain combines TRBV7-2 with TRBJ2-5; D gene unclear. Germline values: CDR1 SGHTA, CDR2 FQGNSA. The CDR3 covers 12 residues. Trimming pared 5 bases from V and 5 bases from J, leaving 9 bases between. Full variable domain (rest looked up from reference TRBV7-2 and TRBJ2-5): GAGVSQSPSNKVTEKGKDVELRCDPISGHTALYWYRQSLGQGLEFLIYFQGNSAPDKSGLPSDRFSAERTGGSVSTLTIQRTQQEDSAVYLCASSPMRETQYFGPGTRLLVL.

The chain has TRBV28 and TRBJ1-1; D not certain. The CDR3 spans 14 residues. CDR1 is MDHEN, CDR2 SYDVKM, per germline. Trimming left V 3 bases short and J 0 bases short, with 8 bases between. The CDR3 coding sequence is TGTGCCAGCAGTTTTTTACAGCTGAACACTGAAGCTTTCTTT. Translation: CASSFLQLNTEAFF.

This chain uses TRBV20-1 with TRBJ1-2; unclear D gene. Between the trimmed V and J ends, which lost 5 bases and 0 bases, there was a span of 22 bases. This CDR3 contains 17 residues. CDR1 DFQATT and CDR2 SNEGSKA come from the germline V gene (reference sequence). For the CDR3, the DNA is TGCAGTGCTCCCCTGAGGGTCAGAGACGCAGCTAACTATGGCTACACCTTC. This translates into CSAPLRVRDAANYGYTF.

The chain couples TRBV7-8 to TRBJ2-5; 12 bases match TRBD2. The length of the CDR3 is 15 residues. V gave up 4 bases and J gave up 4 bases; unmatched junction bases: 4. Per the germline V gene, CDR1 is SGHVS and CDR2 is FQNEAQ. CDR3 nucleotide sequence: TGTGCCAGCAGCTCTAGCGGGAGGGCCAGAGAGACCCAGTACTTC. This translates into CASSSSGRARETQYF.

The CDR3 here is CASSDTGVGPQTQYF. DNA of the CDR3: TGTGCCAGCAGCGATACAGGCGTTGGCCCCCAAACGCAGTATTTT. The chain couples TRBV11-2 to TRBJ2-3; possibly TRBD1 for D (5 bases). This CDR3 has 15 amino acids. Germline CDR1 reads SGHAT; CDR2 reads FQNNGV. Trimming cost V 5 bases and J 9 bases, with 21 bases left between them.

The CDR3 DNA follows: TGTGCCAGCGGCAGGGGCGAGTCGGTGAACACTGAAGCTTTCTTT. Its translation is CASGRGESVNTEAFF. This chain joins TRBV5-4 and TRBJ1-1, with D maybe TRBD1 (6 bases). Germline CDR1 is SGHNT and CDR2 is YYREEE (reference sequence). Trimming cost V 7 bases and J 0 bases, with 16 bases left between them. The CDR3 is 15 residues long. Full variable domain (rest looked up from reference TRBV5-4 and TRBJ1-1): ETGVTQSPTHLIKTRGQQVTLRCSSQSGHNTVSWYQQALGQGPQFIFQYYREEENGRGNFPPRFSGLQFPNYSSELNVNALELDDSALYLCASGRGESVNTEAFFGQGTRLTVV.

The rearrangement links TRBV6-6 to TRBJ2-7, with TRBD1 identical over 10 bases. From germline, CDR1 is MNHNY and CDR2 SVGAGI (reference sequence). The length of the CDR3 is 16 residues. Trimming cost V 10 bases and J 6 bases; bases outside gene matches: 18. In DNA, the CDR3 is TGTGCCACCGGGGAACTTTGGGACAGGGGCGGCTCCGAGCAGTACTTC. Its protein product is CATGELWDRGGSEQYF.

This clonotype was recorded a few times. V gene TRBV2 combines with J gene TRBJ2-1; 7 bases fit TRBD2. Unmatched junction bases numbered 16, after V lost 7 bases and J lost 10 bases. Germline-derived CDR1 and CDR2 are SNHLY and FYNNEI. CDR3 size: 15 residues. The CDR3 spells CASNSGGSALLEQFF. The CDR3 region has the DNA TGTGCCAGCAACTCCGGGGGGTCAGCACTTCTAGAGCAGTTCTTC.

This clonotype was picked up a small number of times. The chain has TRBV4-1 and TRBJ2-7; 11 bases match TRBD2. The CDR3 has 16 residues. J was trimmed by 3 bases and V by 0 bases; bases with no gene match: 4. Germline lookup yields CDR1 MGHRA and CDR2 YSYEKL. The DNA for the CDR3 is TGCGCCAGCAGCCAAGAGGTGACTAGCGGGATCTACGAGCAGTACTTC. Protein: CASSQEVTSGIYEQYF.

In DNA, the CDR3 is TGTGCCAGCAGTTCTGCGGGACTAGCCCCAGATACGCAGTATTTT. Its translation is CASSSAGLAPDTQYF. The chain has TRBV6-5 and TRBJ2-3; 9 nucleotides agree with TRBD2. Germline assignment: CDR1 MNHEY and CDR2 SVGAGI. Trimming cost V 4 bases and J 4 bases; bases outside gene matches: 6. The CDR3 loop spans 15 amino acids.

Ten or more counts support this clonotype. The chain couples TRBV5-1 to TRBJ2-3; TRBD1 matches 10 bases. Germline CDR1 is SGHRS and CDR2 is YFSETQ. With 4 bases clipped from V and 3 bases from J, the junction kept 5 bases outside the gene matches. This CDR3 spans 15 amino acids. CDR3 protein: CASSPGTGVTDTQYF. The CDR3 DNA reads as TGCGCCAGCAGCCCCGGGACAGGGGTTACAGATACGCAGTATTTT.

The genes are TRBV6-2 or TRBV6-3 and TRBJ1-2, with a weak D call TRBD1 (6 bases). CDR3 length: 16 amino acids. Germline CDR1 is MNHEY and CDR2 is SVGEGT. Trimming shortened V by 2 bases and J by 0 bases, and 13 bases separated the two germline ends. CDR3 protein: CASSYDRDKANYGYTF. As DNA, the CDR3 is TGTGCCAGCAGTTACGATCGGGACAAAGCTAACTATGGCTACACCTTC.